These T cell receptor beta chains were read from a single sample in a study of response to subunit inactivated influenza vaccine. Using its own MiXCR run on the RT-PCR reads, TCRdb lists one record per CDR3 protein. The table has approximately 490,000 distinct CDR3 sequences, 7.2% seen once. Sequenced here: PBMCs from blood, sampled around 2 years after vaccination. Source of these receptors: a man aged 45 to 75 who received an inactivated influenza vaccine. CDR3s include the opening cysteine and the closing phenylalanine or tryptophan. A D gene is named only where the DNA matches it firmly. Clone size is not always given. Where it is, it says once, few, many or a class for expanded clones.

V gene	clone size	J gene	D gene	CDR3 protein	CDR3 DNA
TRBV20-1	few	TRBJ2-3	TRBD2	CSAPSGGSTDTQYF	TGCAGTGCTCCTAGCGGGGGCAGCACAGATACGCAGTATTTT
TRBV6-1	.	TRBJ2-5	TRBD2	CASSGLAGVQETQYF	TGTGCCAGCAGTGGGCTAGCGGGGGTACAAGAGACCCAGTACTTC
TRBV6-2/TRBV6-3	many	TRBJ1-3	TRBD1	CASRSDRGSGNTIYF	TGTGCCAGCAGATCGGACAGGGGATCCGGAAACACCATATATTTT
TRBV3-1	many	TRBJ1-2	TRBD1	CASSHGTGQGYTF	TGTGCCAGCAGCCACGGGACAGGGCAAGGCTACACCTTC
TRBV20-1	.	TRBJ1-2	TRBD1	CSARGQGNYYGYTF	TGCAGTGCTAGGGGACAGGGAAATTACTATGGCTACACCTTC
TRBV4-1	few	TRBJ2-4	.	CASSQDYQGHNIQYF	TGCGCCAGCAGCCAAGATTACCAGGGTCATAACATTCAGTACTTC
TRBV10-3	many	TRBJ2-3	TRBD2	CAISASGDSTDTQYF	TGTGCCATCAGTGCTAGCGGGGACAGCACAGATACGCAGTATTTT
TRBV27	.	TRBJ1-4	.	CASRKGPRGNEKLFF	TGTGCCAGCAGAAAGGGGCCGAGGGGGAATGAAAAACTGTTTTTT
TRBV5-1	.	TRBJ2-7	.	CASSPVPSSYEQYF	TGCGCCAGCAGCCCGGTGCCCTCTTCCTACGAGCAGTACTTC
TRBV25-1	.	TRBJ1-2	.	CASSDPVNYGYTF	TGTGCCAGCAGTGATCCCGTTAACTATGGCTACACCTTC
TRBV12-3/TRBV12-4	few	TRBJ2-7	.	CASSLRWGLTYEQYF	TGTGCCAGCAGTTTAAGGTGGGGCTTAACCTACGAGCAGTACTTC
TRBV6-1	.	TRBJ1-1	.	CASSEQGTGTEAFF	TGTGCCAGCAGTGAACAGGGGACGGGGACTGAAGCTTTCTTT
TRBV29-1	few	TRBJ1-2	TRBD1	CSVEGQSVNYGYTF	TGCAGCGTTGAGGGACAGAGCGTAAACTATGGCTACACCTTC
TRBV4-3	few	TRBJ2-1	.	CASSQVLSGGPNEQFF	TGCGCCAGCAGCCAAGTTCTTTCCGGGGGGCCGAATGAGCAGTTCTTC
TRBV7-2	many	TRBJ2-3	.	CASSPFASTDTQYF	TGTGCCAGCAGCCCGTTTGCCAGCACAGATACGCAGTATTTT
TRBV7-3	.	TRBJ1-2	TRBD1	CASSLIGPRQGAMWYGYTF	TGTGCCAGCAGCTTAATCGGCCCCCGACAGGGGGCAATGTGGTATGGCTACACCTTC
TRBV5-1	few	TRBJ2-7	.	CASSSSVGVAYEQYF	TGCGCCAGCAGCTCCTCCGTCGGGGTAGCCTACGAGCAGTACTTC